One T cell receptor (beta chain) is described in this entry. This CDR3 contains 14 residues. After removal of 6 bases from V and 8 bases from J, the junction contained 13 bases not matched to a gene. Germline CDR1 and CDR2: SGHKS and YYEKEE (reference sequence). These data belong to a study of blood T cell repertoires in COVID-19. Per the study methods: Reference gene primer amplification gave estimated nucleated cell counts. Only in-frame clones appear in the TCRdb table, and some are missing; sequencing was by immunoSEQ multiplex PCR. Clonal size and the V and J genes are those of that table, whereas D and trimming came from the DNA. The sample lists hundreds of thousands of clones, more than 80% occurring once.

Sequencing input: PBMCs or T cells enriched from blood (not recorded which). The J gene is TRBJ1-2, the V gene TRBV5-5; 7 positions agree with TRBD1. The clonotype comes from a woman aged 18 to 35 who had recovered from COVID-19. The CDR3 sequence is CASTLTGTVGGYTF. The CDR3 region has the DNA TGTGCCAGCACTCTTACCGGGACAGTTGGCGGCTACACCTTC. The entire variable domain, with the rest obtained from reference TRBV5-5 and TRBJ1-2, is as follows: DAGVTQSPTHLIKTRGQQVTLRCSPISGHKSVSWYQQVLGQGPQFIFQYYEKEERGRGNFPDRFSARQFPNYSSELNVNALLLGDSALYLCASTLTGTVGGYTFGSGTRLTVV.